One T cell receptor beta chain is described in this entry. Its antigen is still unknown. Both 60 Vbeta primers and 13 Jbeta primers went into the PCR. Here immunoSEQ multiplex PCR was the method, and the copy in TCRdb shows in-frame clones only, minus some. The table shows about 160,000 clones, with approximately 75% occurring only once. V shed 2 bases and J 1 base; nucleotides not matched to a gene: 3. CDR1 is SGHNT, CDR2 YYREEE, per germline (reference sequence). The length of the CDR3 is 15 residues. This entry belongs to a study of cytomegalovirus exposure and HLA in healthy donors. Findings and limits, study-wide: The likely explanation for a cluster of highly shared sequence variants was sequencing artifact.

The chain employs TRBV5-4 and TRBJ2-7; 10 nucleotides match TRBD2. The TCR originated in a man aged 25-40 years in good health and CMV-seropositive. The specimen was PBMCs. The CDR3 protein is CASSFSGGASYEQYF. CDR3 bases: TGTGCCAGCAGCTTCAGCGGGGGGGCTTCCTACGAGCAGTACTTC.